This T cell receptor beta chain stems from a study of cytomegalovirus exposure and HLA in healthy donors listed by TCRdb under 2017. Looking at the study overall: In an earlier analysis of around 540 of the donors, 276 Gb of sequence data and 90 million to 130 million unique TCR beta sequences from 150 million to 200 million T cells were reported. Roughly 300 gigabases of sequencing data and approximately 85 million unique TCR sequences were included in an early release covering about 700 HLA-typed donors. Among the roughly 430 genotyped donors, approximately 76% belonged to the genetic ancestry cluster associated with self-reported Caucasian donors. The study aimed to test whether cataloging public T cell receptors could reveal signatures of past pathogen exposure. The T cell repertoires of around 670 subjects were profiled by immunosequencing and related to cytomegalovirus serostatus. Along with the approximately 620-subject first cohort, a separate validation cohort of over a hundred different subjects was used. The study combined high-throughput TCR immunosequencing, statistical association of individual TCRs with disease status, and machine learning to predict cytomegalovirus infection status. In a later analysis, previously published TCR beta repertoires from 670 or so donors were re-analyzed and high-resolution HLA genotyping was added so that TCR occurrence patterns could be studied. In the later analysis, no new phenotypic data were used to find candidate immune exposures; instead, reliance was placed on TCR beta sequences and their occurrence across donors. An earlier analysis of more than 450 of the donors used high-throughput TCR beta sequencing to judge whether each TCR beta V gene segment behaved as functional or pseudogenic. Donor age, sex, ethnicity and CMV serostatus were compiled alongside the repertoire data. Genome-wide SNP genotypes for about 65% of the roughly 700 donors were used in a later genetic analysis, which treated that subset as a discovery cohort. All discovery cohort repertoires had been generated on a single sequencing platform. Class I and class II HLA loci were covered by the typing at four-digit resolution. Typing coverage differed by locus: A, B, C, DRB1 and DQB1 were typed in about 620-640 donors, DQA1 in about 550, DPA1 in 600 to 610, and DPB1 in around 490. About 5 DR-DQ haplotypes were handled as single units for association and clustering, since linkage in the cohort was strong. On average, roughly 250,000 unique TCR beta nucleotide sequences were sequenced per donor among a few hundred genotyped donors of the cohort, with roughly 19% of those sequences being non-productive.

The cohort comprised some 730 healthy bone marrow donors. Cohort members were all nominally healthy when sampled, although unrecorded immune exposures were likely present. The donor tested CMV seronegative, placing the donor among the approximately 360 seronegative members of the cohort. A peripheral blood sample was collected from each donor, and TCR beta sequencing was performed on peripheral blood mononuclear cells. The Qiagen DNeasy Blood Extraction Kit was used to extract genomic DNA from the blood cell samples. V trim: 7 bases; J trim: 5 bases; unmatched bases: 10. CDR1 and CDR2 are read off the germline V gene as SGHRS and YFSETQ. The CDR3 contains 15 residues, cysteine and phenylalanine counted. Only the CDR3 DNA is retained, 45 bases long and in frame from the first base. Receptor libraries were prepared by the immunoSEQ multiplex PCR assay. A mixture of 60 forward primers for TCR Vbeta segments and 13 reverse primers for TCR Jbeta segments was used in the multiplex PCR. The CDR3 region of rearranged TCR beta genes was amplified from genomic DNA with a multiplex PCR assay. On the Illumina HiSeq System, the amplified TCR beta libraries were sequenced as 87-base-pair reads. The paper's data handling went like this. In a later analysis, tens of millions of unique TCR beta chains were counted across the approximately 640 repertoires, and about 9.9 million of these chains were shared by at least two donors. Raw reads were error-corrected and collapsed into unique sequences by a nearest-neighbor algorithm in which closely related sequences were merged to remove PCR and sequencing errors. V, D and J gene segments were assigned by aligning CDR3 sequences to IMGT reference sequences. For a sequence to be retained, at least a six-nucleotide match to both a V gene segment and a J gene segment was required. A rearrangement counted as productive if the CDR3 had no stop codons and remained in frame with V and J, and every other rearrangement counted as non-productive. CDR3 was defined by IMGT convention, running from the second conserved V-encoded cysteine to the conserved J-encoded phenylalanine. The earlier analysis of 500 to 600 of the donors excluded sequences that lacked an unambiguous match to a single V gene segment. An earlier analysis of 500 to 700 of the donors classified V segments as functional when productive rearrangements were above 56.7% and as segregating when the standard deviation between donors was above 5%. A statistical classification framework was developed to diagnose cytomegalovirus status using the catalog of TCR beta chain sequences. V and J gene assignment, in a later analysis, came from comparing TCR nucleotide sequences with IMGT/GENE-DB human TR gene sequences. Using the TCRdist pipeline, a later analysis assigned CDR3 sequences along with most-parsimonious VDJ recombination scenarios. In a later analysis, each TCR beta chain was defined by its CDR3 amino acid sequence together with its V-gene family, and reads without a unique V-gene family were excluded. In a later analysis, 450 to 600 highly shared, low-generation-probability nucleotide sequences were removed to address suspected cross-contamination and a sequencing artifact. In a later analysis, a clonal expansion index was calculated for each public chain from normalized within-repertoire ranks of inferred template counts. Generation probabilities in a later analysis came from a VDJ recombination model fitted to out-of-frame rearrangements, and those results were checked against IGoR. In a later analysis, TCR-TCR, TCR-HLA and TCR-CMV co-occurrence was scored with hypergeometric tests, and a repertoire-size bias correction was applied to TCR pairs. False discovery rates were estimated in a later analysis by permuting HLA or CMV assignments 20 times. In a later analysis, co-occurring TCRs were grouped with DBSCAN, and TCRdist sequence similarity was added when clustering was performed within HLA-allele-positive subsets. Repertoires with fewer than 30,000 or more than 120,000 public chains, plus five repertoires with anomalous nucleotide sharing, were excluded from co-occurrence clustering. Not all clones reach the TCRdb copy of this immuneACCESS table, which keeps in-frame sequences only. Checked studies attribute under half of the gap to unresolved V genes and leave the rest unexplained. V and J calls plus clone size are reproduced from that table; the DNA served to infer D and trimming. The table held for this sample gives some 43,000 clones. The ten biggest clones cover about 1.8% of the sample.

Here is what the overall study found, with its caveats: A group of highly shared sequence variants was considered likely to be a technical artifact of the sequencing pipeline. Strong co-occurrence of HLA alleles, especially DR and DQ, made assigning TCR associations to individual alleles difficult. A later genetic analysis reported fewer N-insertions in productive TCRs among donors in an Asian-associated ancestry cluster than the roughly 670-donor mean. Because HLA typing was missing for some donors at each locus, association tests included only the typed subset. The cohort was sequenced for TCR beta chains only, and without alpha or paired-chain data the features that could be detected were limited. Several of the top co-occurrence clusters appeared to be linked to parvovirus B19, influenza, CMV and Epstein-Barr virus, according to a later analysis. A later analysis associated about 17,000 TCR beta sequences with specific HLA alleles at a false discovery rate of 0.05. In a later analysis, the rate of TCR association differed among HLA loci, with DRB1 alleles having the most associated TCRs and HLA-C alleles having the fewest. The study listed 164 TCR beta chains as associated with cytomegalovirus. The authors suggested that the approach could potentially be generalized to other disease states and immunological phenotypes. Most TCR sequences were observed very rarely across donors, whereas some public TCRs were present in many individuals. Cytomegalovirus status was reported to be diagnosed by the classifier with high specificity and sensitivity in both the original and validation cohorts. V-gene and J-gene trimming of TCR beta chains was associated with a missense DCLRE1C variant in a later genetic analysis, and the association was replicated in an independent cohort. An earlier analysis of 450 to 750 of the donors showed that most TCR beta V segments appeared in productive rearrangements either about 87% or about 30% of the time, which broadly matched IMGT annotations. In vitro tests confirmed that a few of the cytomegalovirus-associated TCR beta chains recognize cytomegalovirus antigens. Roughly uniform sequencing depth across donors was assumed in presence/absence analyses, although this assumption may not hold. In a later analysis, HLA-associated TCR beta chains were found to be more clonally expanded and to have lower generation probabilities than equally common non-associated chains. A later analysis found that most CMV-associated TCR beta chains appeared HLA-restricted, with HLA associations seemingly driven largely by CMV exposure. For the cohort, immune exposure information was limited to CMV serostatus. A further reported finding was that TCR beta sequences accurately predicted the HLA-A and HLA-B alleles for most subjects in the first cohort. Because counts were too low, about 17 rarely observed V segments, including chromosome 9 orphons, were excluded from the earlier analysis of around 640 of the donors. Because the 87-base-pair reads could not distinguish some IMGT-functional V segments, including TRBV6-2 and TRBV6-3, those segments were excluded. Correlated functional status among segregating V segments might reflect linkage disequilibrium, but an unknown experimental factor could not be ruled out.

As for this clone: Its antigen target is currently unknown.

The sequenced sample was PBMCs. Recombination linked TRBV5-1 to TRBJ1-2, with 11 middle bases fitting TRBD1. The source is a young woman in good health and CMV-seronegative. This receptor has the CDR3 CASANSGQGAYGYTF. The DNA is as follows: TGCGCCAGCGCGAATTCCGGACAGGGGGCGTATGGCTACACCTTC.